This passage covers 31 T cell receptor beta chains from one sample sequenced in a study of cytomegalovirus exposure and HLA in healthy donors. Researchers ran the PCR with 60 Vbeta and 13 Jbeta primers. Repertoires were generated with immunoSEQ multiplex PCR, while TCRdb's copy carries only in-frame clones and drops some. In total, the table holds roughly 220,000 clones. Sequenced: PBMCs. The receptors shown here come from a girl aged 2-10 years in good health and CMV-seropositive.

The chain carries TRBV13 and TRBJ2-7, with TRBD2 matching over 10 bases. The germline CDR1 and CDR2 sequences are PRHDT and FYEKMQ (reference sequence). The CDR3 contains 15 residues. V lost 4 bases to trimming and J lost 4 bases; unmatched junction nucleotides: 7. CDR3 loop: CASSSRLAGVYEQYF. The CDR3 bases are TGTGCCAGCAGCTCCCGGCTAGCGGGAGTTTACGAGCAGTACTTC.

CDR3 in DNA: TGCGCCAGCAGCCACCTTACGAGACAGGGGCTCAGGGGCTACACCTTC. This translates into CASSHLTRQGLRGYTF. This chain uses TRBV4-1 with TRBJ1-2; 8 bases are shared with TRBD1. CDR1 MGHRA and CDR2 YSYEKL come from the germline V gene. The CDR3 loop spans 16 amino acids. Losses at the gene ends were 3 bases for V and 8 bases for J; bases not matched to a gene: 14.

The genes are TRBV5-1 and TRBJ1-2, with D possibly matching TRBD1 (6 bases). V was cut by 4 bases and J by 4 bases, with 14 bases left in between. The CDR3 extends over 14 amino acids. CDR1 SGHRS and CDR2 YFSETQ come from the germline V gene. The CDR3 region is CASSVLQGGYGYTF. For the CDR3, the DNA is TGCGCCAGCAGCGTCCTACAGGGTGGCTATGGCTACACCTTC. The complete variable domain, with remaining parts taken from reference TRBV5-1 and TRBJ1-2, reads KAGVTQTPRYLIKTRGQQVTLSCSPISGHRSVSWYQQTPGQGLQFLFEYFSETQRNKGNFPGRFSGRQFSNSRSEMNVSTLELGDSALYLCASSVLQGGYGYTFGSGTRLTVV.

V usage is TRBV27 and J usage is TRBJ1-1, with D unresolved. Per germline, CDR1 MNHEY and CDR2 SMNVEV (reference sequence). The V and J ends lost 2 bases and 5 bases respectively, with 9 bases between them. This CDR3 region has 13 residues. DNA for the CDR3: TGTGCCAGCAGTTTAATGGGAGAAACTGAAGCTTTCTTT. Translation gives CASSLMGETEAFF.

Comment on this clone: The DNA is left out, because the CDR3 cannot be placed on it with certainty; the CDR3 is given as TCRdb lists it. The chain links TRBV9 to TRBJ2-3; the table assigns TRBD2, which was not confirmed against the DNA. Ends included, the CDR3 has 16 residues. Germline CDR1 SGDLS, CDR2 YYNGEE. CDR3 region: CASSPRGDFESVRSIF.

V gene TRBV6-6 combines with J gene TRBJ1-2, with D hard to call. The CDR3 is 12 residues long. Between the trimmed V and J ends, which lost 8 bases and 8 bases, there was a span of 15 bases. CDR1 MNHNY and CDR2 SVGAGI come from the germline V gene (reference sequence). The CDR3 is CASASSREGYTF. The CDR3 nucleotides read TGTGCCAGCGCCTCCAGTCGGGAGGGCTACACCTTC.

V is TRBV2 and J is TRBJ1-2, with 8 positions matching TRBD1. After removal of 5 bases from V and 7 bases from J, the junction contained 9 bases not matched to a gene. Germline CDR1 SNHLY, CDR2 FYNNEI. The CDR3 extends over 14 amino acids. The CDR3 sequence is CASSSPDRGSGYTF. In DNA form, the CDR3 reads TGTGCCAGCAGTTCTCCCGACAGGGGCTCTGGCTACACCTTC.

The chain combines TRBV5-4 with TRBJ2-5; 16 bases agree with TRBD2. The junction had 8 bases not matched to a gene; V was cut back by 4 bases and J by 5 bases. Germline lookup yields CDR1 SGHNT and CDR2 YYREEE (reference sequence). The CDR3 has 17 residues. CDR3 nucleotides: TGTGCCAGCAGCCCAGGGACTAGCGGGAGGGCCACGGAGACCCAGTACTTC. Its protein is CASSPGTSGRATETQYF.

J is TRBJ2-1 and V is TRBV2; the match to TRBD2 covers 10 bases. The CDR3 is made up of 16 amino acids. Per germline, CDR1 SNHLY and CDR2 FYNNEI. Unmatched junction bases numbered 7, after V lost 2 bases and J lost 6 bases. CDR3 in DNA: TGTGCCAGCAGTGAATTAGCGGGAGGTTATAGCAATGAGCAGTTCTTC. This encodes CASSELAGGYSNEQFF.

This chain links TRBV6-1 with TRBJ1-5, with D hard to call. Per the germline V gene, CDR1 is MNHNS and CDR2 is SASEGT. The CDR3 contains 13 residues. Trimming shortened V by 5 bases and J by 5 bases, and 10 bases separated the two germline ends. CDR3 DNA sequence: TGTGCCAGCAGTCGGGAGTTATATCAGCCCCAGCATTTT. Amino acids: CASSRELYQPQHF.

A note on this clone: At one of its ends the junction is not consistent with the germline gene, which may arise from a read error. The CDR3 DNA reads TGTGCCAGCAGCCTAGGGACTCCGTACCAAGAGACCCAGTACTTC. Translation gives CASSLGTPYQETQYF. This rearrangement joins TRBV13 to TRBJ2-5; TRBD2 might be the D (6 bases). Germline loops: CDR1 PRHDT, CDR2 FYEKMQ (reference sequence). This CDR3 spans 15 amino acids.

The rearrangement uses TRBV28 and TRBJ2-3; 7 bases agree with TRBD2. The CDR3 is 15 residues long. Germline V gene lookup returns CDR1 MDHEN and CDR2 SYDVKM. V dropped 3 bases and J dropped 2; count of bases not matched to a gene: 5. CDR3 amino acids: CASSLPSGLTDTQYF. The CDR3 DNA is TGTGCCAGCAGTTTGCCTAGCGGCCTCACAGATACGCAGTATTTT. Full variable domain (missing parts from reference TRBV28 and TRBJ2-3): DVKVTQSSRYLVKRTGEKVFLECVQDMDHENMFWYRQDPGLGLRLIYFSYDVKMKEKGDIPEGYSVSREKKERFSLILESASTNQTSMYLCASSLPSGLTDTQYFGPGTRLTVL.

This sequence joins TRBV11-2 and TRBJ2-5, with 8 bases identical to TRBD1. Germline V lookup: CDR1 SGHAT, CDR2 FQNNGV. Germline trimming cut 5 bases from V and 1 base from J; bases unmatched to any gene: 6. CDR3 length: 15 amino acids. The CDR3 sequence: CASSAWGTGQETQYF. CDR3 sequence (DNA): TGTGCCAGCAGCGCGTGGGGGACAGGCCAAGAGACCCAGTACTTC.

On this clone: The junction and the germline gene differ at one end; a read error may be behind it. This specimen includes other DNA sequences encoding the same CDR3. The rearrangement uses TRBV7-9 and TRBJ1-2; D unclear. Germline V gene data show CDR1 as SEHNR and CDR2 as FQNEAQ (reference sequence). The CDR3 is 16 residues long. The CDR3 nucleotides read TGCGCCAGCAGCTTACCCGCGGTTGAAAATAACTATGGCTACACCTTC. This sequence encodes CASSLPAVENNYGYTF.

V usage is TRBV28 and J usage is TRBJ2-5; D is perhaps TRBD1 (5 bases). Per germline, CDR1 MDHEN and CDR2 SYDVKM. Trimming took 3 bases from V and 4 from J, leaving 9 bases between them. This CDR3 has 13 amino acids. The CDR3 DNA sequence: TGTGCCAGCAGTTTGGACACAGGAGAGACCCAGTACTTC. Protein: CASSLDTGETQYF.

The CDR3 coding sequence is TGTGCCACCTCCAGGGGACAGGGTGTGGATTACTATGGCTACACCTTC. This gives the protein CATSRGQGVDYYGYTF. V usage is TRBV19 and J usage is TRBJ1-2; 9 bases align to TRBD1. Losses at the gene ends were 10 bases for V and 3 bases for J; bases not matched to a gene: 15. CDR3 length equals 16 residues. CDR1 and CDR2 (germline): LNHDA, SQIVND (reference sequence).

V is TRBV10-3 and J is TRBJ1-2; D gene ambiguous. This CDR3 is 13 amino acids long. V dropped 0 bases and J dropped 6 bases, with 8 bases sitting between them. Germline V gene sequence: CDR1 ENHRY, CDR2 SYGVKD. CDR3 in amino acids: CAISESSGDGYTF. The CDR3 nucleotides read TGTGCCATCAGTGAGTCGAGCGGGGATGGCTACACCTTC.

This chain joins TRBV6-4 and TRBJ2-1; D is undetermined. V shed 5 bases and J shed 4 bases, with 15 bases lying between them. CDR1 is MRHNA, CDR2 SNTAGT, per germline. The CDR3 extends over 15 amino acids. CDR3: CASSPLAASYNEQFF. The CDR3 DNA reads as TGTGCCAGCAGTCCTCTTGCGGCCTCATACAATGAGCAGTTCTTC.

In DNA form, the CDR3 reads TGTGCCACCTCATCAGGGAACGAGCAGTACTTC. As protein: CATSSGNEQYF. The chain has TRBV28 and TRBJ2-7; a possible D gene is TRBD1 (5 bases). The CDR3 is 11 amino acids. The V gene lost 10 bases and the J gene lost 5 bases, with 12 bases spanning the gap. Looked up from germline, CDR1 is MDHEN and CDR2 is SYDVKM.

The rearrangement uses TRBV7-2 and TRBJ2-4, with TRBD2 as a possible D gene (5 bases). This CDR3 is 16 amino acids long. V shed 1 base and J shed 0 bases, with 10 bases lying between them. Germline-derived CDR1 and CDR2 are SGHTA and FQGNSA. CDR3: CASSLESGLAKNIQYF. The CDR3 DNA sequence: TGTGCCAGCAGCTTAGAAAGCGGTTTAGCCAAAAACATTCAGTACTTC.

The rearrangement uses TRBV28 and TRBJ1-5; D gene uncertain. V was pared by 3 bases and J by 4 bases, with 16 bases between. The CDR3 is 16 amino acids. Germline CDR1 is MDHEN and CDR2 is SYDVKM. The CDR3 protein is CASSFAAAGPNQPQHF. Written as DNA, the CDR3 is TGTGCCAGCAGTTTTGCGGCAGCCGGTCCTAATCAGCCCCAGCATTTT.

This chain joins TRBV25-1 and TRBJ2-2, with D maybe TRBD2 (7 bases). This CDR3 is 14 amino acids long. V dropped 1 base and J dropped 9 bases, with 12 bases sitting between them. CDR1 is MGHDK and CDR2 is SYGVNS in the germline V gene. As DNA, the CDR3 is TGTGCCAGCAGTGAATTCCGGGGGGCTAGGGAGCTGTTTTTT. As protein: CASSEFRGARELFF.

In nucleotides, the CDR3 is TGTGCCAGCAGTGATAGTGCCCTCCAAGAGACCCAGTACTTC. Its translation is CASSDSALQETQYF. The rearrangement links TRBV2 to TRBJ2-5; D not resolved. CDR1 is SNHLY, CDR2 FYNNEI, per germline. V was clipped by 3 bases and J by 1 base, with 9 bases between them. CDR3 length equals 14 residues.

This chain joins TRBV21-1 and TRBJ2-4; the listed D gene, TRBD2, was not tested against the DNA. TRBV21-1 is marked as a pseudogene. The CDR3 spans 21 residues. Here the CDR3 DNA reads TGTGCCAGCAGACGCGTCCGGGAACTAGCGGGAGGGCCGTTAGCCAAAAACATTCAGTACTTC. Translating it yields CASRRVRELAGGPLAKNIQYF.

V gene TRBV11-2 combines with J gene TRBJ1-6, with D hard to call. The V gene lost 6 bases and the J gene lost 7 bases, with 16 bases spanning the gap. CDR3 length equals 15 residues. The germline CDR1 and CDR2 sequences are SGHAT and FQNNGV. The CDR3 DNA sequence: TGTGCCAGCAGTTCGGCGGGCTCGTGGAATTCACCCCTCCACTTT. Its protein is CASSSAGSWNSPLHF. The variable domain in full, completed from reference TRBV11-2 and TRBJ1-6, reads EAGVAQSPRYKIIEKRQSVAFWCNPISGHATLYWYQQILGQGPKLLIQFQNNGVVDDSQLPKDRFSAERLKGVDSTLKIQPAKLEDSAVYLCASSSAGSWNSPLHFGNGTRLTVT.

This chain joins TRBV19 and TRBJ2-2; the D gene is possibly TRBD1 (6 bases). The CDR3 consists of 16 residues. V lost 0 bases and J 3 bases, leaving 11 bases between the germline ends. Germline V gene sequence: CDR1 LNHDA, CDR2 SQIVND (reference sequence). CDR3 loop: CASSIDLGHHTGELFF. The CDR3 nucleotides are TGTGCCAGTAGTATAGATTTGGGACATCACACCGGGGAGCTGTTTTTT.

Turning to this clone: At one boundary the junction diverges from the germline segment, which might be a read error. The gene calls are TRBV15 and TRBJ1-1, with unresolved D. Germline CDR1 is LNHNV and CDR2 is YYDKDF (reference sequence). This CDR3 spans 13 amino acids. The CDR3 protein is CATSGDVNTEAFF. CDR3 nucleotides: TGTGCCACCAGCGGAGACGTGAACACTGAAGCTTTCTTT.

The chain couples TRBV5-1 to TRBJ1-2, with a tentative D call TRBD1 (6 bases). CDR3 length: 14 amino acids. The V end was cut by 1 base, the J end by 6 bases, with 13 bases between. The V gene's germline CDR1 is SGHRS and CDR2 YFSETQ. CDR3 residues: CASSLSRAGDGYTF. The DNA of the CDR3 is TGCGCCAGCAGCTTGTCCCGGGCAGGGGATGGCTACACCTTC. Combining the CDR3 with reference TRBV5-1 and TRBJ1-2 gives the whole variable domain KAGVTQTPRYLIKTRGQQVTLSCSPISGHRSVSWYQQTPGQGLQFLFEYFSETQRNKGNFPGRFSGRQFSNSRSEMNVSTLELGDSALYLCASSLSRAGDGYTFGSGTRLTVV.

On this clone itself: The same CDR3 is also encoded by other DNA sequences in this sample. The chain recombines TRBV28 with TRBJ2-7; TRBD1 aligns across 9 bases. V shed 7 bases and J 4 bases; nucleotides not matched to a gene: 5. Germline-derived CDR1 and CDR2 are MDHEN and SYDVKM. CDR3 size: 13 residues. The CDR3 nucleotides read TGTGCCAGCACCCCGGGACAGGGATACGAGCAGTACTTC. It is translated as CASTPGQGYEQYF.

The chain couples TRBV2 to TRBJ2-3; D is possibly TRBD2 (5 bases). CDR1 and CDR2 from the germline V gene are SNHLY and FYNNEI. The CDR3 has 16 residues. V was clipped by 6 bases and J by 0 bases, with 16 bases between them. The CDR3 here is CASSASLARSTDTQYF. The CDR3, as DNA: TGTGCCAGCAGCGCCTCCTTAGCGAGGAGCACAGATACGCAGTATTTT.

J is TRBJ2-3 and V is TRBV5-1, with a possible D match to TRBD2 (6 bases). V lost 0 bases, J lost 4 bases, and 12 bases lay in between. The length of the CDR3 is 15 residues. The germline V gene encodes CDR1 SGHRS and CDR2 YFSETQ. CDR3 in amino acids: CASSLGTGVADTQYF. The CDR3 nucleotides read TGCGCCAGCAGCTTGGGGACGGGAGTTGCAGATACGCAGTATTTT.